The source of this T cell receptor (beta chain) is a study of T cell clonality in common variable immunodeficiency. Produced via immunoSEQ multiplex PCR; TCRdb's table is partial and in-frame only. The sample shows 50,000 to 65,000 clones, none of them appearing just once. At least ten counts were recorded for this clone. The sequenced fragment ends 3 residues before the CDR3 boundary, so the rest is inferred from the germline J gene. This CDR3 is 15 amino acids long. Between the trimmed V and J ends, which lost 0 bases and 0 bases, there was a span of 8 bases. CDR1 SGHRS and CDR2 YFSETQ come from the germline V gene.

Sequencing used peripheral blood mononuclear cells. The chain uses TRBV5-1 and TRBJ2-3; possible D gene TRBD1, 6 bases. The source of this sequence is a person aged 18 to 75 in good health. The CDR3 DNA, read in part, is TGCGCCAGCAGCTTGGCAGGGGCCAGCACAGATACG. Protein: CASSLAGASTDT. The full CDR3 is CASSLAGASTDTQYF.